This TCR beta chain was retrieved from a study of cytomegalovirus exposure and HLA in healthy donors. From germline, CDR1 is LNHDA and CDR2 SQIVND (reference sequence). Trimming pared 5 bases from V and 2 bases from J, leaving 16 bases between. CDR3 length: 15 amino acids. 13 Jbeta primers and 60 Vbeta primers were used for the PCR. Clones were sequenced by immunoSEQ multiplex PCR, and TCRdb holds only the in-frame ones, with some missing. The repertoire includes about 130,000 clones, approximately 84% of them detected once, and about 2.9% sits in the top ten. Sequencing input: PBMCs. This chain uses TRBV19 with TRBJ2-7, with D tentatively TRBD1 (6 bases). This clonotype originated in a boy under 10 years old in good health and CMV-seronegative. CDR3 bases: TGTGCCAGTAGTCCCCGACAGGCCTATACCTACGAGCAGTACTTC. It encodes CASSPRQAYTYEQYF.